These 26 T cell receptor beta chains came from one sample sequenced in a study of neurological immune-mediated disorders. TCRdb independently ran MiXCR on the 5' RACE reads; one entry per CDR3 protein. The data contain 45,000 to 70,000 distinct CDR3 sequences, around 4.4% of them singletons. Source material: PBMCs. These receptors originate from a man aged 45 to 65 with multiple sclerosis.

This clonotype was seen repeatedly, ten times or more. The chain has TRBV28 and TRBJ1-4; TRBD1 might be the D (5 bases). Germline V gives CDR1 MDHEN, CDR2 SYDVKM. The CDR3 contains 15 residues. V was shortened by 2 bases and J by 8 bases, with 15 bases between the two germline ends. CDR3 in amino acids: CASSLVGGVREKLFF. The CDR3 coding sequence is TGTGCCAGCAGTTTAGTGGGGGGGGTTCGAGAAAAACTGTTTTTT.

The J gene is TRBJ2-7, the V gene TRBV5-1; TRBD2 agrees at 9 bases. CDR3 length: 15 amino acids. The V gene end was trimmed by 0 bases and the J gene end by 2 bases; junction bases not matched to a gene: 3. Germline values: CDR1 SGHRS, CDR2 YFSETQ. The CDR3 spells CASSLAPSGTYEQYF. DNA of the CDR3: TGCGCCAGCAGCTTGGCCCCTAGCGGGACCTACGAGCAGTACTTC.

Comments on this clonotype: At one end the junction does not follow the germline gene, possibly because of a read error. The genes are TRBV20-1 and TRBJ1-5, with 9 positions matching TRBD1. CDR1 and CDR2 from the germline V gene are DFQATT and SNEGSKA (reference sequence). The CDR3 runs 16 residues. The CDR3 coding sequence is TGCAGTGCTATAGGTCCCGGGACAGGGTCCAATCAGCCCCAGAATTTT. It translates to CSAIGPGTGSNQPQNF.

This clonotype occurred many times. The genes are TRBV12-3 or TRBV12-4 and TRBJ1-1; possible D gene TRBD1, 6 bases. This CDR3 is 13 amino acids long. V lost 4 bases and J 7 bases, leaving 13 bases between the germline ends. The CDR3 sequence is CASSSSPGVEAFF. CDR3 sequence (DNA): TGTGCCAGCAGTTCGAGCCCAGGGGTTGAAGCTTTCTTT.

This clonotype came up many times. The chain joins TRBV15 to TRBJ2-7, with D perhaps TRBD1 (5 bases). Germline loops: CDR1 LNHNV, CDR2 YYDKDF (reference sequence). The CDR3 consists of 15 residues. The germline V and J ends were trimmed by 0 bases and 0 bases, with 9 bases remaining between them. CDR3 in amino acids: CATSRDQGSSYEQYF. DNA of the CDR3: TGTGCCACCAGCAGAGATCAGGGCAGCTCCTACGAGCAGTACTTC.

This clonotype was seen repeatedly, ten times or more. This chain uses TRBV6-5 with TRBJ1-2; TRBD1 matches at 9 bases. Per the germline V gene, CDR1 is MNHEY and CDR2 is SVGAGI. The V and J ends lost 6 bases and 7 bases, in that order; junction bases with no gene match: 6. There are 13 residues in the CDR3. This CDR3 reads CASSDRGLGGYTF. CDR3 coding DNA: TGTGCCAGCAGCGACAGGGGGTTAGGTGGCTACACCTTC.

This clonotype was observed at least ten times. The rearrangement joins TRBV27 to TRBJ2-5; D remains ambiguous. Germline assignment: CDR1 MNHEY and CDR2 SMNVEV (reference sequence). The CDR3 runs 14 residues. Trimming removed 5 bases at V and 4 bases at J, with 14 bases between. The CDR3 nucleotides read TGTGCCAGCAGTCCCCGGATAGGCGGAGAGACCCAGTACTTC. It specifies CASSPRIGGETQYF.

This clonotype came up many times. J is TRBJ2-7 and V is TRBV15; D is tentatively TRBD1 or TRBD2 (5 bases each). Trimming pared 6 bases from V and 2 bases from J, leaving 14 bases between. The CDR3 extends over 14 amino acids. The germline V gene encodes CDR1 LNHNV and CDR2 YYDKDF (reference sequence). The CDR3 nucleotides are TGTGCCACCAGGGAAGACAGCGGTACCTACGAGCAGTACTTC. As protein: CATREDSGTYEQYF.

Ten or more counts support this clonotype. This chain joins TRBV5-1 and TRBJ2-7; perhaps TRBD1 as D (5 bases). V lost 5 bases and J 0 bases, leaving 15 bases between the germline ends. The germline V gene encodes CDR1 SGHRS and CDR2 YFSETQ. The CDR3 has 15 residues. CDR3 nucleotide sequence: TGCGCCAGCAGGCCATCAGGGTCCGACTCCTACGAGCAGTACTTC. Protein sequence: CASRPSGSDSYEQYF.

There are many counts of this clonotype. The V call is TRBV7-8, the J call TRBJ2-1, with unresolved D. V lost 5 bases, J lost 9 bases, and 17 bases lay in between. The CDR3 consists of 14 residues. Germline V lookup: CDR1 SGHVS, CDR2 FQNEAQ. CDR3 sequence reads: CASSQIIARVEQFF. The CDR3 DNA is TGTGCCAGCAGCCAAATTATCGCAAGGGTTGAGCAGTTCTTC.

This clonotype was counted ten times or more. This CDR3 is CSARPSRDRTFNTEAFF. For the CDR3, the DNA is TGCAGTGCTAGACCTTCCCGGGACAGGACCTTTAACACTGAAGCTTTCTTT. The rearrangement links TRBV20-1 to TRBJ1-1; TRBD1 aligns across 8 bases. With V trimmed by 2 bases and J by 2 bases, 13 bases remained unmatched. Germline CDR1 and CDR2: DFQATT and SNEGSKA (reference sequence). The CDR3 is 17 residues long.

This clonotype was seen once. The chain combines TRBV18 with TRBJ1-1; D might be TRBD1 (5 bases). V was cut by 2 bases and J by 6 bases, with 13 bases left in between. The length of the CDR3 is 14 residues. The V gene's germline CDR1 is KGHSH and CDR2 LQKENI. CDR3 amino acids: CASSPGAANPEAFF. The CDR3 bases are TGTGCCAGCTCACCAGGGGCGGCAAATCCTGAAGCTTTCTTT.

This clonotype was counted many times. The rearrangement joins TRBV2 to TRBJ1-2; tentatively, D is TRBD1 (6 bases). Trimming removed 6 bases at V and 4 bases at J, with 12 bases between. CDR3 size: 13 residues. Germline lookup yields CDR1 SNHLY and CDR2 FYNNEI. DNA of the CDR3: TGTGCCAGCAGCGGACAGTTTGTCTATGGCTACACCTTC. It codes for CASSGQFVYGYTF.

The rearrangement uses TRBV20-1 and TRBJ2-7; weak D call: TRBD1 (6 bases). The CDR3 runs to 14 residues. The germline V and J ends were trimmed by 6 bases and 7 bases, with 22 bases remaining between them. Germline CDR1 and CDR2: DFQATT and SNEGSKA (reference sequence). CDR3 nucleotide sequence: TGCAGTGCAGATCCTCGGGACACCGGTGGTGAGCAGTACTTC. Protein: CSADPRDTGGEQYF.

In its sample, this clonotype was seen many times. This sequence joins TRBV5-1 and TRBJ2-1, with 9 bases that match TRBD1. The germline gives CDR1 SGHRS, CDR2 YFSETQ. V lost 4 bases to trimming and J lost 2 bases; unmatched junction nucleotides: 4. CDR3 length equals 15 residues. CDR3 region: CASSRGQGPYNEQFF. The CDR3 nucleotides are TGCGCCAGCAGCAGGGGACAGGGTCCCTACAATGAGCAGTTCTTC.

Ten or more counts support this clonotype. The chain uses TRBV20-1 and TRBJ2-5; 8 nucleotides line up with TRBD2. Germline V gene sequence: CDR1 DFQATT, CDR2 SNEGSKA (reference sequence). The ends lost 1 base at V and 1 base at J; junction bases unmatched: 8. The CDR3 is 16 amino acids. The CDR3 DNA sequence: TGCAGTGCTAGAGTTCTCTCGGGGGGGACCCAAGAGACCCAGTACTTC. Translation: CSARVLSGGTQETQYF.

The sample holds many counts of this clonotype. This rearrangement joins TRBV7-3 to TRBJ2-7; 7 bases fit TRBD2. Germline V lookup: CDR1 SGHTA, CDR2 FQGTGA. The CDR3 spans 15 residues. Trimming removed 0 bases from V and 5 bases from J; junction bases left unmatched: 7. In DNA form, the CDR3 reads TGTGCCAGCAGCTTAACTGGCGGGAGTGGCCACGAGCAGTACTTC. It is translated as CASSLTGGSGHEQYF.

There are many counts of this clonotype. V gene TRBV27 combines with J gene TRBJ2-2, with 7 bases that match TRBD2. J was trimmed by 4 bases and V by 2 bases; bases with no gene match: 1. The CDR3 has 14 residues. Germline lookup yields CDR1 MNHEY and CDR2 SMNVEV (reference sequence). The CDR3 loop reads CASSLGGSTGELFF. The CDR3 DNA sequence: TGTGCCAGCAGTTTAGGCGGGAGCACCGGGGAGCTGTTTTTT.

This clonotype has a count of ten or more. The genes are TRBV4-1 and TRBJ2-3; D ambiguous. Germline CDR1 MGHRA, CDR2 YSYEKL. The CDR3 consists of 16 residues. V was trimmed by 0 bases and J by 3 bases, leaving 13 bases between them. CDR3 sequence (DNA): TGCGCCAGCAGCCAAGATCTCGGGCTAGGGACAGATACGCAGTATTTT. Protein sequence: CASSQDLGLGTDTQYF.

This clonotype was picked up many times. This chain links TRBV12-3 or TRBV12-4 with TRBJ1-4, with TRBD1 matching over 10 bases. V trimming: 3 bases; J trimming: 6 bases; junction bases outside the gene matches: 7. The CDR3 covers 16 residues. The DNA of the CDR3 is TGTGCCAGCAGTTTGGGCGTCGGGACAGGGGATGAAAAACTGTTTTTT. This encodes CASSLGVGTGDEKLFF.

There are many counts of this clonotype. The rearrangement joins TRBV29-1 to TRBJ2-3, with TRBD2 matching over 10 bases. Germline-derived CDR1 and CDR2 are SQVTM and ANQGSEA. Trimming took 5 bases from V and 5 from J; bases not matched to a gene: 13. The CDR3 spans 16 residues. The CDR3 here is CSVFGLRTSGKDTQYF. The CDR3 coding sequence is TGCAGCGTTTTCGGCCTCCGGACTAGCGGAAAAGATACGCAGTATTTT.

This clonotype was detected ten times or more. The chain uses TRBV5-5 and TRBJ1-2; 9 bases are a match to TRBD1. This CDR3 spans 15 amino acids. Germline loops: CDR1 SGHKS, CDR2 YYEKEE (reference sequence). V shed 0 bases and J 8 bases; nucleotides not matched to a gene: 8. The CDR3 here is CASSLDTGTGWGYTF. The CDR3 coding sequence is TGTGCCAGCAGCTTGGATACCGGGACAGGGTGGGGCTACACCTTC.

This clonotype was detected many times. V usage is TRBV5-1 and J usage is TRBJ1-1; possibly TRBD1 for D (5 bases). Germline loops: CDR1 SGHRS, CDR2 YFSETQ. This CDR3 has 15 residues. V was clipped by 0 bases and J by 5 bases, with 14 bases between them. As DNA, the CDR3 is TGCGCCAGCAGCTTGGCTCCAACTAAGGGGACTGAAGCTTTCTTT. Its protein is CASSLAPTKGTEAFF.

This clonotype was observed at least ten times. The V gene is TRBV28, the J gene TRBJ2-1, with D unresolved. V gave up 4 bases and J gave up 1 base, with 20 bases separating them. CDR1 is MDHEN and CDR2 is SYDVKM in the germline V gene. This CDR3 comprises 18 residues. In DNA, the CDR3 is TGTGCCAGCAGTTGGGGAAGATTAGGCCCCCGATCCTACAATGAGCAGTTCTTC. Its translation is CASSWGRLGPRSYNEQFF.

This clonotype was observed many times. The chain uses TRBV20-1 and TRBJ2-7, with unresolved D. The CDR3 consists of 13 residues. V was clipped by 3 bases and J by 4 bases, with 13 bases between them. CDR1 and CDR2 (germline): DFQATT, SNEGSKA (reference sequence). The CDR3 DNA is TGCAGTGCTAGTAAAGACCCCTCGTACGAGCAGTACTTC. Its protein product is CSASKDPSYEQYF.

This clonotype came up many times. The chain is built from TRBV28 and TRBJ2-1; D is perhaps TRBD2 (5 bases). V was pared by 1 base and J by 2 bases, with 6 bases between. Per the germline V gene, CDR1 is MDHEN and CDR2 is SYDVKM. The CDR3 contains 14 residues. The CDR3 coding sequence is TGTGCCAGCAGTTTATCCGGGGCCTACAATGAGCAGTTCTTC. Its translation is CASSLSGAYNEQFF.